The source of this T cell receptor beta chain is a study of T cells in Graves' hyperthyroidism and ophthalmopathy. Looking at the study overall: Pretreatment peripheral blood was obtained at initial diagnosis.

Using RNA transcripts as the source, TCR beta CDR3 regions were amplified. Carried out on the TCR CDR3, a first-round RT-PCR used the HTBI primer set. TCRdb redid the calling of the multiplex PCR reads with MiXCR, one entry per CDR3 protein. This table holds 400,000 to 600,000 distinct CDR3 sequences, 20% to 25% found once. Uncontrolled infection, other autoimmune disease, pregnancy or lactation led to exclusion. With respect to this clonotype: The antigen is undetermined.

Study observations and caveats: Blood also contained most expanded thyroid clonotypes above 0.001.

The CDR3 length is 14 residues. CDR1 and CDR2 (germline): PRHDT, FYEKMQ (reference sequence). The V gene end was trimmed by 4 bases and the J gene end by 7 bases; junction bases not matched to a gene: 9. The receptor comes from a young man with Graves' hyperthyroidism. Sample: blood. The rearrangement joins TRBV13 to TRBJ1-1; TRBD1 matches 7 bases. CDR3 amino acids: CASSYNRDRGEAFF. As DNA, the CDR3 is TGTGCCAGCAGCTACAACCGGGACAGAGGTGAAGCTTTCTTT.